These 18 T cell receptor beta chains share one sample of origin, sequenced in a study of Graves' ophthalmopathy and Graves' hyperthyroidism. The TCR beta CDR3 regions underwent amplification from RNA transcripts. Investigators did first-round RT-PCR with HTBI primers, then second-round multiplex PCR. TCRdb passed the multiplex PCR reads through MiXCR, listing each CDR3 protein once. In the table there are 400,000 to 450,000 distinct CDR3 sequences, roughly 20% of which are singletons. Sequenced material: peripheral blood. These TCRs come from a woman aged 18-35 years with stable Graves' hyperthyroidism.

The chain combines TRBV11-2 with TRBJ2-7, with 11 bases that match TRBD1. The CDR3 covers 16 residues. Germline V gene data show CDR1 as SGHAT and CDR2 as FQNNGV. J lost 3 bases, V lost 5 bases, and 9 bases had no gene match. The CDR3 coding sequence is TGTGCCAGCAGCACTCGCCGGGACAGGGGGTTCTACGAGCAGTACTTC. Translation gives CASSTRRDRGFYEQYF.

The CDR3 nucleotides read TGCAGTGCTAGAGCACTAGCGGGAGCTCGGGAGACCCAGTACTTC. This translates into CSARALAGARETQYF. The chain uses TRBV20-1 and TRBJ2-5, with 11 nucleotides matching TRBD2. CDR3 size: 15 residues. Germline CDR1 is DFQATT and CDR2 is SNEGSKA (reference sequence). V was clipped by 1 base and J by 5 bases; unmatched bases: 6.

The chain is built from TRBV6-1 and TRBJ2-4; D may be TRBD2 (5 bases). CDR3 size: 15 residues. Germline V CDR1 and CDR2: MNHNS, SASEGT. The V gene lost 6 bases and the J gene lost 3 bases, with 15 bases spanning the gap. Here the CDR3 reads CASRDWIMGKNIQYF. The CDR3 region has the DNA TGTGCCAGCAGGGACTGGATTATGGGCAAAAACATTCAGTACTTC.

The genes are TRBV2 and TRBJ1-5; D unclear. Germline V gives CDR1 SNHLY, CDR2 FYNNEI. The V and J ends lost 4 bases and 7 bases respectively, with 14 bases between them. This CDR3 is 14 amino acids long. DNA for the CDR3: TGTGCCAGCAGTGCGGGGTGGGATACGCAGCCCCAGCATTTT. Translation gives CASSAGWDTQPQHF.

This clonotype was found many times. J is TRBJ2-2 and V is TRBV6-1; D gene unclear. CDR1 and CDR2 (germline): MNHNS, SASEGT. Trimming left V 3 bases short and J 13 bases short, with 9 bases between. The CDR3 covers 11 residues. The CDR3 bases are TGTGCCAGCAGTGATCCGCGTCGGCTGTTTTTT. Translation: CASSDPRRLFF.

This clonotype was seen at least ten times. The chain links TRBV6-5 to TRBJ1-2; 8 bases match TRBD1. The germline gives CDR1 MNHEY, CDR2 SVGAGI. The CDR3 length is 13 residues. V lost 10 bases, J lost 6 bases, and 10 bases stayed unmatched. CDR3 DNA sequence: TGTGCCATGCGGACAGGGAGAAAGAATGGCTACACCTTC. Protein sequence: CAMRTGRKNGYTF.

Turning to this clonotype: Just one base apart from a much larger clone, this may be a read error. CDR3 nucleotides: TGTGCCAACAGCTTAGGAGGGACAGGGAGGTACACTGAAGCTTTCTTT. Protein sequence: CANSLGGTGRYTEAFF. This chain uses TRBV13 with TRBJ1-1; TRBD1 agrees at 9 bases. There are 16 residues in the CDR3. Germline CDR1 is PRHDT and CDR2 is FYEKMQ (reference sequence).

This clonotype was detected once. The chain combines TRBV6-2 or TRBV6-3 with TRBJ2-7; 8 nucleotides align to TRBD2. The V and J ends lost 8 bases and 4 bases, in that order; junction bases with no gene match: 25. The CDR3 is 19 amino acids. Germline assignment: CDR1 MNHEY and CDR2 SVGEGT. CDR3 in DNA: TGTGCCAGCTACTCTTTCTCGATTTTGGAGGTAGCGGGGACGTACGAGCAGTACTTC. Translated, it gives CASYSFSILEVAGTYEQYF.

This clonotype has just one count. The V call is TRBV10-3, the J call TRBJ2-7, with 7 positions matching TRBD1. CDR1 and CDR2 (germline): ENHRY, SYGVKD. The CDR3 sequence is 13 residues long. Germline trimming cut 5 bases from V and 4 bases from J; bases unmatched to any gene: 5. The CDR3 sequence: CAISRQGDYEQYF. Here the CDR3 DNA reads TGTGCCATCAGTCGACAGGGTGATTACGAGCAGTACTTC.

V gene TRBV10-1 combines with J gene TRBJ1-1; D not resolved. The V and J ends lost 7 bases and 7 bases respectively, with 22 bases between them. This CDR3 spans 15 amino acids. Germline CDR1 WNHNN, CDR2 SYGVQD (reference sequence). CDR3 nucleotide sequence: TGCGCCAGCATGTATCCGGCCGCCGGAACAATTGAAGCTTTCTTT. Protein sequence: CASMYPAAGTIEAFF.

This clonotype came up many times. The chain carries TRBV12-3 or TRBV12-4 and TRBJ1-1; D not resolved. Trimming shortened V by 1 base and J by 0 bases, and 6 bases separated the two germline ends. The CDR3 is 14 residues long. CDR3 protein: CASSLGRLNTEAFF. CDR3 nucleotide sequence: TGTGCCAGCAGTTTAGGGCGTCTGAACACTGAAGCTTTCTTT.

This clonotype was counted ten times or more. The chain uses TRBV19 and TRBJ2-5; D is unresolved. The CDR3 is 14 amino acids. Trimming cost V 5 bases and J 5 bases, with 15 bases left between them. Looked up from germline, CDR1 is LNHDA and CDR2 is SQIVND (reference sequence). This CDR3 reads CASSFRTRMETQYF. The CDR3 coding sequence is TGTGCCAGTAGTTTCCGGACCCGGATGGAGACCCAGTACTTC.

This clonotype was seen repeatedly, ten times or more. V is TRBV29-1 and J is TRBJ1-1; D possibly corresponds to TRBD1 (5 bases). CDR3 length: 15 amino acids. From germline, CDR1 is SQVTM and CDR2 ANQGSEA. V dropped 7 bases and J dropped 0 bases, with 18 bases sitting between them. Here the CDR3 reads CSAAGTAGMNTEAFF. DNA of the CDR3: TGCAGCGCCGCGGGGACGGCAGGGATGAACACTGAAGCTTTCTTT.

This clonotype was recorded many times. The J gene is TRBJ2-7, the V gene TRBV6-2 or TRBV6-3; D gene ambiguous. The length of the CDR3 is 15 residues. Germline values: CDR1 MNHEY, CDR2 SVGEGT. Trimming pared 0 bases from V and 5 bases from J, leaving 14 bases between. The CDR3 is CASSYSSATPDEQYF. The CDR3, as DNA: TGTGCCAGCAGTTACTCGAGCGCGACTCCCGACGAGCAGTACTTC.

This clonotype was seen a few times. This clone may be a read error of a much larger clone one base away. The rearrangement joins TRBV4-2 to TRBJ1-2; tentatively, D is TRBD1 (6 bases). Germline V lookup: CDR1 LGHNA, CDR2 YNFKEQ. This CDR3 has 14 residues. The ends were cut back, 2 bases at V and 7 bases at J, with 14 bases in the middle. The CDR3 sequence: CASSQRVGGSGYTF. Here the CDR3 DNA reads TGTGCCAGCAGCCAAAGAGTAGGGGGATCTGGCTACACCTTC.

This clonotype has ten or more counts. The chain links TRBV6-1 to TRBJ2-7, with a tentative D call TRBD1 (6 bases). Germline lookup yields CDR1 MNHNS and CDR2 SASEGT. The CDR3 consists of 15 residues. Trimming pared 6 bases from V and 2 bases from J, leaving 17 bases between. The CDR3 loop is CASSPDRGNTYEQYF. CDR3 DNA sequence: TGTGCCAGCAGCCCGGACAGAGGAAACACCTACGAGCAGTACTTC.

The J gene is TRBJ2-7, the V gene TRBV27; 14 bases are shared with TRBD2. Trimming cost V 5 bases and J 3 bases; bases outside gene matches: 12. CDR3 length equals 18 residues. Germline CDR1 MNHEY, CDR2 SMNVEV (reference sequence). In DNA, the CDR3 is TGTGCCAGCAGTAGTACCCCGGGACTAGCGGGAGTAATCTACGAGCAGTACTTC. This translates into CASSSTPGLAGVIYEQYF.

This clonotype was seen many times. V usage is TRBV5-6 and J usage is TRBJ1-1, with a weak D call TRBD1 (6 bases). Germline V gene lookup returns CDR1 SGHDT and CDR2 YYEEEE. This CDR3 has 12 residues. V lost 6 bases, J lost 7 bases, and 13 bases lay in between. CDR3 nucleotide sequence: TGTGCCAGCACCACAGGGTACCTTGAAGCTTTCTTT. Translated, it gives CASTTGYLEAFF.